This T cell receptor (beta chain) came from a study of response to subunit inactivated influenza vaccine. Findings of the study overall: It was suggested by the authors that few new T cells are recruited by each seasonal influenza vaccination.

This clonotype was observed a few times. The target antigen is unknown. TCRdb re-called the RT-PCR reads through MiXCR, storing one row per CDR3 protein. The table has roughly 790,000 distinct CDR3 sequences, around 20% seen once. The material was PBMCs from blood, obtained 5 days after vaccination. The TCR originated in a man in his fifties who received an inactivated influenza vaccine.

CDR3 nucleotide sequence: TGTGCCAGCAGTTCAGCTAATGAGCAGTACTTC. Translating it yields CASSSANEQYF. The chain employs TRBV27 and TRBJ2-7; D is uncertain. The V gene's germline CDR1 is MNHEY and CDR2 SMNVEV (reference sequence). Trimming stripped 4 bases from V and 7 bases from J, with 8 bases between. This CDR3 has 11 amino acids.